The 18 T cell receptor beta chains given below trace back to one sample, sequenced in a study of blood T cell repertoires in COVID-19. The protocol was immunoSEQ multiplex PCR, while the TCRdb copy is restricted to in-frame clones and leaves out a portion. Of around 210,000 clones listed, more than 70% are singletons. What was sequenced was peripheral blood. All receptors come from a man in his fifties or sixties with COVID-19, enrolled during active disease.

To note about this clone: The same CDR3 is also encoded by other DNA sequences in this sample. The chain carries TRBV18 and TRBJ2-7; 8 bases map to TRBD1. The junction had 5 bases not matched to a gene; V was cut back by 3 bases and J by 4 bases. The CDR3 has 14 amino acids. In germline, CDR1 is KGHSH, CDR2 LQKENI. Here the CDR3 DNA reads TGTGCCAGCTCACCTGGACAGGGCACATACGAGCAGTACTTC. Amino acids: CASSPGQGTYEQYF.

The chain carries TRBV19 and TRBJ1-3; D remains unclear. V was trimmed by 9 bases and J by 3 bases, leaving 21 bases between them. The CDR3 covers 16 residues. Germline CDR1 LNHDA, CDR2 SQIVND (reference sequence). The CDR3 region has the DNA TGTGCCAGCGGGTTAGAAGCTTCACTGGGTGGAAACACCATATATTTT. Amino acids: CASGLEASLGGNTIYF.

The DNA of the CDR3 is TGTGCCAGCAGAGCGCAGGGGGCGGGAGGCTACACCTTC. It codes for CASRAQGAGGYTF. V gene TRBV7-8 combines with J gene TRBJ1-2; 8 nucleotides align to TRBD1. CDR3 length: 13 amino acids. V shed 6 bases and J 8 bases; nucleotides not matched to a gene: 8. Germline CDR1 SGHVS, CDR2 FQNEAQ.

The CDR3 coding sequence is TGTGCCAGCAGCCTTCAGGTTTACAATGAGCAGTTCTTC. Protein product: CASSLQVYNEQFF. The V and J genes are TRBV7-3 and TRBJ2-1; D remains unclear. There are 13 residues in the CDR3. V gave up 5 bases and J gave up 4 bases, with 9 bases separating them. Germline values: CDR1 SGHTA, CDR2 FQGTGA.

This clone appeared once. The rearrangement links TRBV7-2 to TRBJ1-4, with TRBD1 as a possible D gene (6 bases). The germline V and J ends were trimmed by 8 bases and 4 bases, with 14 bases remaining between them. Germline V gene sequence: CDR1 SGHTA, CDR2 FQGNSA. This CDR3 has 14 residues. CDR3 amino acids: CASASGTLNEKLFF. CDR3 coding DNA: TGTGCCAGCGCTTCCGGGACACTTAATGAAAAACTGTTTTTT. The full variable domain, rest sourced from reference TRBV7-2 and TRBJ1-4, is GAGVSQSPSNKVTEKGKDVELRCDPISGHTALYWYRQSLGQGLEFLIYFQGNSAPDKSGLPSDRFSAERTGGSVSTLTIQRTQQEDSAVYLCASASGTLNEKLFFGSGTQLSVL.

This clone came up many times. This CDR3 is also generated by other DNA sequences in the sample. This chain joins TRBV19 and TRBJ2-7, with 13 bases identical to TRBD2. CDR3 length equals 15 residues. Losses at the gene ends were 3 bases for V and 4 bases for J; bases not matched to a gene: 3. Germline-derived CDR1 and CDR2 are LNHDA and SQIVND (reference sequence). The CDR3: CASSIGLAGEYEQYF. CDR3 nucleotides: TGTGCCAGTAGTATCGGACTAGCGGGAGAATACGAGCAGTACTTC.

The chain couples TRBV7-6 to TRBJ2-7; a weak D match, TRBD2 (6 bases). The CDR3 length is 14 residues. The V end was cut by 5 bases, the J end by 1 base, with 12 bases between. Germline CDR1 reads SGHVS; CDR2 reads FNYEAQ. The CDR3 sequence: CASSPPGLSYEQYF. In nucleotides, the CDR3 is TGTGCCAGCAGCCCCCCGGGACTTTCCTACGAGCAGTACTTC.

This chain links TRBV19 with TRBJ1-2; TRBD1 aligns across 9 bases. V lost 10 bases, J lost 4 bases, and 4 bases stayed unmatched. Germline-derived CDR1 and CDR2 are LNHDA and SQIVND (reference sequence). CDR3 size: 12 residues. The CDR3 DNA reads as TGTGCCACGGACAGGGGCACCTATGGCTACACCTTC. Translated: CATDRGTYGYTF.

This CDR3 reads CAIRPYSTDTQYF. CDR3 bases: TGTGCCATCAGGCCGTACTCCACAGATACGCAGTATTTT. The J gene is TRBJ2-3, the V gene TRBV10-3; D is undetermined. In germline, CDR1 is ENHRY, CDR2 SYGVKD. This CDR3 is built from 13 residues. V was cut by 6 bases and J by 2 bases, with 9 bases left in between.

This clone came up many times. The DNA for the CDR3 is TGTGCCAGCAGCTTAAGGGGTAGTGATCAGCCCCAGCATTTT. Translation: CASSLRGSDQPQHF. The J gene is TRBJ1-5, the V gene TRBV11-2; TRBD1 might be the D (5 bases). V lost 2 bases to trimming and J lost 5 bases, with 10 bases between them. Germline-derived CDR1 and CDR2 are SGHAT and FQNNGV. The CDR3 loop spans 14 amino acids.

This chain connects TRBV27 to TRBJ2-7, with TRBD1 as a possible D gene (6 bases). V lost 7 bases to trimming and J lost 3 bases, with 19 bases between them. CDR1 and CDR2 (germline): MNHEY, SMNVEV (reference sequence). This CDR3 has 15 residues. The CDR3 loop reads CASKIQQGWDYEQYF. CDR3 nucleotides: TGTGCCAGCAAGATACAACAGGGTTGGGACTACGAGCAGTACTTC.

CDR3 sequence: CASSPLGSGGTDTQYF. The CDR3 nucleotides are TGTGCCAGCAGTCCCCTCGGGAGCGGGGGCACAGATACGCAGTATTTT. The chain employs TRBV28 and TRBJ2-3; 7 positions agree with TRBD2. The V segment lost 5 bases and the J segment 1 base; nucleotides outside the gene matches: 9. Germline V gene data show CDR1 as MDHEN and CDR2 as SYDVKM. This CDR3 is 16 amino acids long.

The J gene is TRBJ1-1, the V gene TRBV5-6; 8 bases are a match to TRBD1. CDR1 SGHDT and CDR2 YYEEEE come from the germline V gene. Trimming took 4 bases from V and 3 from J; bases not matched to a gene: 8. This CDR3 comprises 15 residues. The CDR3 DNA is TGTGCCAGCAGCGGAGGGACAGGCGTCGACACTGAAGCTTTCTTT. This codes for CASSGGTGVDTEAFF.

The chain joins TRBV3-1 (or the pseudogene TRBV3-2) to TRBJ2-2, with D perhaps matching TRBD1 (6 bases). CDR3 length: 15 amino acids. V shed 5 bases and J shed 0 bases, with 10 bases lying between them. Germline CDR1 reads LGHDT; CDR2 reads YNNKEL (reference sequence). The CDR3 bases are TGTGCCAGCAGCGGGACACGACCGAACACCGGGGAGCTGTTTTTT. Its translation: CASSGTRPNTGELFF.

The CDR3 sequence: CASSLADRNEQYF. CDR3 in DNA: TGTGCCAGCAGCTTAGCCGACAGAAACGAGCAGTACTTC. The chain recombines TRBV7-6 with TRBJ2-7; TRBD1 is a possible D gene (5 bases). V was trimmed by 0 bases and J by 5 bases, leaving 8 bases between them. The germline V gene has CDR1 SGHVS and CDR2 FNYEAQ. The CDR3 totals 13 residues.

The rearrangement joins TRBV18 to TRBJ2-5; 8 bases line up with TRBD2. Losses at the gene ends were 2 bases for V and 5 bases for J; bases not matched to a gene: 4. The CDR3 is made up of 14 amino acids. Germline values: CDR1 KGHSH, CDR2 LQKENI. DNA of the CDR3: TGTGCCAGCTCACCAGTCGGGGGGGCTGAGACCCAGTACTTC. Amino acid sequence: CASSPVGGAETQYF.

The V call is TRBV2, the J call TRBJ2-7; TRBD1 agrees at 11 bases. The CDR3 contains 15 residues. Germline CDR1 reads SNHLY; CDR2 reads FYNNEI. With V trimmed by 6 bases and J by 3 bases, 7 bases remained unmatched. This chain's CDR3 is CASRTGQGVFYEQYF. CDR3 bases: TGTGCCAGCAGAACGGGACAGGGGGTGTTCTACGAGCAGTACTTC.

This clone was recorded only once. The same CDR3 is also encoded by other DNA sequences in this sample. V usage is TRBV6-2 or TRBV6-3 and J usage is TRBJ2-1; 7 nucleotides match TRBD2. Germline CDR1 is MNHEY and CDR2 is SVGEGT. V was pared by 6 bases and J by 5 bases, with 7 bases of the junction left unmatched. The CDR3 runs 14 residues. The CDR3 reads CASSPSGRHNEQFF. CDR3 DNA sequence: TGTGCCAGCAGCCCTAGCGGAAGACACAATGAGCAGTTCTTC.